This paragraph covers one T cell receptor (beta chain) sequence. The data belong to a study of blood T cell repertoires in COVID-19. Study at large: The origin of the acute and convalescent COVID-19 samples was the United States, Italy and Spain.

Using immunoSEQ multiplex PCR, the repertoire was profiled, and TCRdb retains in-frame clones only, with some absent. The sample carries approximately 230,000 clones, roughly 85% recorded once. The V and J ends lost 5 bases and 4 bases respectively, with 15 bases between them. Germline V gives CDR1 SGHTA, CDR2 FQGNSA. The CDR3 extends over 15 amino acids. The sequenced material came from peripheral blood. The rearrangement uses TRBV7-2 and TRBJ1-3, with D possibly TRBD1 on 6 matching bases. This TCR derives from a man younger than 45 who had recovered from COVID-19. The CDR3, as DNA: TGTGCCAGCAGCCAAAACCCGACAGGCGGAAACACCATATATTTT. Residues: CASSQNPTGGNTIYF.